The 26 T cell receptor beta chains below come from one sample, sequenced in a study of CD8 T cells in ankylosing spondylitis. Regarding the study as a whole: One TCR beta motif, made up of under ten highly homologous variants, appeared characteristic of ankylosing spondylitis blood.

Antigen specificity for these receptors is unknown. TCRdb reanalysed the 5' RACE reads using MiXCR and keeps one entry per CDR3 protein. This sample has about 420,000 distinct CDR3 sequences, with 20% to 25% found just once. The source material was blood, either unsorted or a sorted T cell fraction (not recorded which). These receptors came from a male donor with ankylosing spondylitis.

The rearrangement joins TRBV7-9 to TRBJ2-1; 7 positions match TRBD2. The germline V gene has CDR1 SEHNR and CDR2 FQNEAQ (reference sequence). CDR3 length: 14 residues. After removal of 3 bases from V and 7 bases from J, the junction contained 6 bases not matched to a gene. The chain's CDR3 is CASSFTGGSNEQFF. The CDR3 DNA is TGTGCCAGCAGCTTTACTGGCGGGAGTAATGAGCAGTTCTTC.

This clonotype occurred a few times. The V gene is TRBV2, the J gene TRBJ1-6; D is perhaps TRBD1 (5 bases). The germline V gene has CDR1 SNHLY and CDR2 FYNNEI. Between the trimmed V and J ends, which lost 4 bases and 6 bases, there was a span of 10 bases. This CDR3 is 14 amino acids long. DNA of the CDR3: TGTGCCAGCAGTGCCAGGGTGGTTAATTCACCCCTCCACTTT. Encoded protein: CASSARVVNSPLHF.

This clonotype was recorded at least ten times. The chain employs TRBV12-3 or TRBV12-4 and TRBJ2-2; 8 bases align to TRBD1. The CDR3 contains 15 residues. After removal of 6 bases from V and 2 bases from J, the junction contained 5 bases not matched to a gene. Here the CDR3 reads CASSRTGINTGELFF. The CDR3 DNA reads as TGTGCCAGCAGCCGGACAGGGATTAACACCGGGGAGCTGTTTTTT.

This clonotype was seen more than once but under ten times. This sequence joins TRBV5-1 and TRBJ2-2; D not resolved. Germline V gene data show CDR1 as SGHRS and CDR2 as YFSETQ. V lost 4 bases and J lost 6, with 13 bases in between. CDR3 length: 14 amino acids. In DNA form, the CDR3 reads TGCGCCAGCAGCCCCAGAGCCGGGCCCGGGGAGCTGTTTTTT. It specifies CASSPRAGPGELFF.

The rearrangement joins TRBV6-5 to TRBJ1-2; D not certain. Between the trimmed V and J ends, which lost 5 bases and 8 bases, there was a span of 9 bases. The CDR3 has 11 residues. Germline V gene lookup returns CDR1 MNHEY and CDR2 SVGAGI. CDR3 protein: CASSPGEGYTF. The CDR3 coding sequence is TGTGCCAGCAGTCCCGGGGAAGGCTACACCTTC.

The genes are TRBV12-3 or TRBV12-4 and TRBJ1-3; D not certain. The CDR3 sequence is 14 residues long. The V and J ends lost 2 bases and 2 bases respectively, with 7 bases between them. CDR3 nucleotide sequence: TGTGCCAGCAGTTTACGTATGACTGGAAACACCATATATTTT. Protein product: CASSLRMTGNTIYF.

In its sample, this clonotype was seen a few times. The rearrangement links TRBV6-5 to TRBJ1-5; D gene ambiguous. V was pared by 4 bases and J by 15 bases, with 22 bases between. Germline V gene sequence: CDR1 MNHEY, CDR2 SVGAGI. The CDR3 loop spans 14 amino acids. CDR3 protein: CASSLDPTRRNLHF. The CDR3 DNA is TGTGCCAGCAGTTTAGACCCCACCCGCCGAAATCTGCATTTT.

Only a few counts were recorded for this clonotype. CDR3 DNA: TGTGCCAGCAGCTTACCTACACGCAGGGGAAAGCTGTTTTTT. Protein sequence: CASSLPTRRGKLFF. The chain combines TRBV7-2 with TRBJ2-2, with D tentatively TRBD1 (6 bases). This CDR3 is 14 amino acids long. V dropped 2 bases and J dropped 12 bases, with 16 bases sitting between them. From germline, CDR1 is SGHTA and CDR2 FQGNSA.

V usage is TRBV7-2 and J usage is TRBJ2-2; TRBD1 or TRBD2 may be the D gene (5 bases each). Trimming stripped 5 bases from V and 2 bases from J, with 15 bases between. CDR3 length: 16 residues. Germline CDR1 reads SGHTA; CDR2 reads FQGNSA. The CDR3 nucleotides read TGTGCCAGCAGCCCTCCGCCTGGGGGAAACACCGGGGAGCTGTTTTTT. Its protein product is CASSPPPGGNTGELFF.

The count of this clonotype is one. This chain connects TRBV6-1 to TRBJ1-2; TRBD1 matches at 8 bases. This CDR3 contains 13 residues. Per germline, CDR1 MNHNS and CDR2 SASEGT. Trimming cost V 5 bases and J 6 bases; bases outside gene matches: 5. This CDR3 reads CASSPRQGNGYTF. In DNA form, the CDR3 reads TGTGCCAGCAGTCCGCGACAGGGGAATGGCTACACCTTC.

The chain couples TRBV10-3 to TRBJ1-4; TRBD1 is a possible D gene (5 bases). The CDR3 loop spans 13 amino acids. The V end was cut by 10 bases, the J end by 4 bases, with 13 bases between. Germline CDR1 and CDR2: ENHRY and SYGVKD. CDR3 sequence (DNA): TGTGCCACCAGGGAGGAGGGTAATGAAAAACTGTTTTTT. It codes for CATREEGNEKLFF.

V usage is TRBV2 and J usage is TRBJ2-1; 13 positions agree with TRBD2. Germline lookup yields CDR1 SNHLY and CDR2 FYNNEI. V lost 8 bases and J lost 5; bases outside the gene matches: 9. The length of the CDR3 is 16 residues. Here the CDR3 reads CASGKVLAGGDNEQFF. The CDR3, as DNA: TGTGCCAGCGGAAAAGTACTAGCGGGAGGGGACAATGAGCAGTTCTTC.

Only a few counts were recorded for this clonotype. The chain combines TRBV20-1 with TRBJ1-2; 11 bases fit TRBD1. CDR1 and CDR2 from the germline V gene are DFQATT and SNEGSKA (reference sequence). The V and J ends lost 6 bases and 3 bases, in that order; junction bases with no gene match: 3. The CDR3 loop spans 13 amino acids. The DNA for the CDR3 is TGCAGTGCCCCGGGACAGGGGGACTATGGCTACACCTTC. Translation gives CSAPGQGDYGYTF.

This clonotype was observed a handful of times. The V and J genes are TRBV24-1 and TRBJ2-2; a possible D gene is TRBD2 (5 bases). Germline V lookup: CDR1 KGHDR, CDR2 SFDVKD. The V end was cut by 7 bases, the J end by 4 bases, with 6 bases between. The CDR3 totals 12 residues. The CDR3 is CATRSGTGELFF. DNA of the CDR3: TGTGCCACCAGGAGCGGCACCGGGGAGCTGTTTTTT.

V usage is TRBV3-1 and J usage is TRBJ1-5, with TRBD1 as a possible D gene (6 bases). With 1 base removed from V and 6 bases from J, the gap between germline ends came to 13 bases. Germline V lookup: CDR1 LGHDT, CDR2 YNNKEL (reference sequence). This CDR3 is built from 15 residues. The CDR3 region is CASSQGSTGRQPQHF. The CDR3, as DNA: TGTGCCAGCAGCCAAGGGTCTACAGGGCGTCAGCCCCAGCATTTT.

This clonotype appeared a few times. The chain employs TRBV4-3 and TRBJ2-7, with D hard to call. V lost 3 bases and J lost 2, with 8 bases in between. The CDR3 runs 13 residues. Per the germline V gene, CDR1 is LGHNA and CDR2 is YSLEER. CDR3 in amino acids: CASSQARAYEQYF. The CDR3 DNA reads as TGCGCCAGCAGCCAGGCACGGGCCTACGAGCAGTACTTC.

This clonotype appeared a few times. The V and J genes are TRBV29-1 and TRBJ2-7, with D maybe TRBD2 (5 bases). The CDR3 loop spans 13 amino acids. CDR1 is SQVTM, CDR2 ANQGSEA, per germline. V was trimmed by 4 bases and J by 1 base, leaving 11 bases between them. The CDR3 sequence is CSVASTRSYEQYF. For the CDR3, the DNA is TGCAGCGTTGCTTCTACTAGGTCCTACGAGCAGTACTTC.

The chain uses TRBV2 and TRBJ2-5; 7 bases are a match to TRBD2. V shed 4 bases and J 2 bases; nucleotides not matched to a gene: 7. Germline V gives CDR1 SNHLY, CDR2 FYNNEI. The CDR3 covers 15 residues. CDR3 in amino acids: CASSADSGFQETQYF. Here the CDR3 DNA reads TGTGCCAGCAGTGCTGATAGCGGGTTTCAAGAGACCCAGTACTTC.

This clonotype was seen a handful of times. The CDR3 DNA is TGTGCCAGCAGCCTGACTAGCGGGAGTACCTACAATGAGCAGTTCTTC. Translating it yields CASSLTSGSTYNEQFF. This chain uses TRBV4-2 with TRBJ2-1; 12 nucleotides align to TRBD2. The trim removed 4 bases at V and 2 bases at J, leaving 3 bases unmatched. Germline V lookup: CDR1 LGHNA, CDR2 YNFKEQ. The CDR3 covers 16 residues.

The J gene is TRBJ2-5, the V gene TRBV20-1; 7 positions match TRBD1. The CDR3 spans 14 residues. V was clipped by 1 base and J by 4 bases; unmatched bases: 6. Germline V gene sequence: CDR1 DFQATT, CDR2 SNEGSKA (reference sequence). CDR3: CSARASDRVETQYF. The DNA of the CDR3 is TGCAGTGCTAGAGCCTCCGACAGGGTAGAGACCCAGTACTTC.

This clonotype has more than one count but fewer than ten. The chain has TRBV14 and TRBJ2-1; 10 bases match TRBD1. Germline V gives CDR1 SGHDN, CDR2 FVKESK. The CDR3 contains 16 residues. J lost 1 base, V lost 3 bases, and 3 bases had no gene match. CDR3 amino acids: CASSHWGQGSYNEQFF. CDR3 DNA sequence: TGTGCCAGCAGCCATTGGGGACAGGGGTCCTACAATGAGCAGTTCTTC.

The chain couples TRBV7-8 to TRBJ2-1; 8 bases are a match to TRBD1. Germline CDR1 reads SGHVS; CDR2 reads FQNEAQ. V lost 4 bases to trimming and J lost 1 base; unmatched junction nucleotides: 6. The CDR3 totals 16 residues. The CDR3: CASSSLTGASYNEQFF. CDR3 nucleotide sequence: TGTGCCAGCAGCTCACTGACAGGGGCATCCTACAATGAGCAGTTCTTC.

A few counts support this clonotype. V gene TRBV7-2 combines with J gene TRBJ1-1; D is perhaps TRBD1 (6 bases). Germline V gene data show CDR1 as SGHTA and CDR2 as FQGNSA. V was pared by 6 bases and J by 2 bases, with 13 bases between. The CDR3 contains 14 residues. The DNA of the CDR3 is TGTGCCAGCAGATTCGGACAGTCAAACACTGAAGCTTTCTTT. This gives the protein CASRFGQSNTEAFF.

V is TRBV9 and J is TRBJ2-3, with D perhaps TRBD1 (6 bases). V lost 2 bases, J lost 5 bases, and 12 bases lay in between. This CDR3 spans 14 amino acids. The V gene's germline CDR1 is SGDLS and CDR2 YYNGEE. This CDR3 reads CASSVDTGRDTQYF. The CDR3 coding sequence is TGTGCCAGCAGCGTGGACACAGGGAGAGATACGCAGTATTTT. The variable domain in full, with the rest retrieved from reference TRBV9 and TRBJ2-3, is DSGVTQTPKHLITATGQRVTLRCSPRSGDLSVYWYQQSLDQGLQFLIQYYNGEERAKGNILERFSAQQFPDLHSELNLSSLELGDSALYFCASSVDTGRDTQYFGPGTRLTVL.

This rearrangement joins TRBV18 to TRBJ2-1; 8 bases are a match to TRBD2. The CDR3 is 16 amino acids. Germline V CDR1 and CDR2: KGHSH, LQKENI. With 9 bases clipped from V and 5 bases from J, the junction kept 15 bases outside the gene matches. CDR3 amino acids: CASSLGAGASHNEQFF. Written as DNA, the CDR3 is TGTGCCAGTTCCCTAGGAGCGGGAGCGTCCCACAATGAGCAGTTCTTC.

The V gene is TRBV19, the J gene TRBJ1-1, with TRBD1 as a possible D gene (6 bases). The CDR3 runs to 18 residues. The ends were cut back, 6 bases at V and 0 bases at J, with 23 bases in the middle. CDR1 and CDR2 from the germline V gene are LNHDA and SQIVND (reference sequence). The CDR3 reads CASSRNVWGAGVNTEAFF. The CDR3 DNA reads TGTGCCAGTAGCAGAAACGTGTGGGGGGCTGGGGTGAACACTGAAGCTTTCTTT.